This T cell receptor (beta chain) was sequenced in a study of OX40 agonist ivuxolimab in advanced cancers. Study background: Given to patients was ivuxolimab, an agonistic anti-OX40 (CD134) antibody. The diagnoses of dose-escalation patients were hepatocellular carcinoma, melanoma, renal cell or head and neck cancer. Patients in the trial were receiving intravenous ivuxolimab every 2 weeks, at doses of 0.01 to 10 mg/kg. Findings of the study overall: Blood T cells, both CD4+ and CD8+, expanded clonally by week 6 at 0.1 to 3.0 mg/kg.

The CDR3 spans 14 residues. The V and J ends lost 3 bases and 6 bases respectively, with 16 bases between them. The germline gives CDR1 SGHNT, CDR2 YYREEE (reference sequence). As for this clone: The antigen is not known.

Profiling relied on immunoSEQ multiplex PCR, and the TCRdb table lists in-frame clones only, not all of them. The sample records roughly 76,000 clones, 84% being singletons. The origin of this receptor is an adult with an advanced solid tumor such as melanoma, head and neck, liver or kidney cancer. The chain uses TRBV5-4 and TRBJ2-7, with D perhaps TRBD1 or TRBD2 (5 bases each). The sequenced sample was CD4+ or CD8+ T cells sorted from blood, obtained in a trial of the OX40 agonist ivuxolimab. Written as DNA, the CDR3 is TGTGCCAGCAGCTCCCGGGACCTTTCCAGCGAGCAGTACTTC. This sequence encodes CASSSRDLSSEQYF.